The 3 T cell receptor beta chains below come from one sample, sequenced in a study of blood T cell repertoires in COVID-19. Measured with immunoSEQ multiplex PCR; TCRdb has only the in-frame clones, and not every one. The data contain 50,000 to 85,000 clones, just under 80% of them singletons. Specimen: peripheral blood. The origin of the receptors is a human donor in a cohort sampled during active COVID-19.

V usage is TRBV19 and J usage is TRBJ1-3; 8 nucleotides agree with TRBD1. The CDR3 loop spans 14 amino acids. Germline loops: CDR1 LNHDA, CDR2 SQIVND (reference sequence). V lost 5 bases and J lost 4; bases outside the gene matches: 4. The CDR3: CASSPRTGGNTIYF. The CDR3, as DNA: TGTGCCAGTAGTCCGCGGACAGGGGGAAACACCATATATTTT.

The rearrangement links TRBV24-1 to TRBJ2-5, with a weak D call TRBD2 (5 bases). Per the germline V gene, CDR1 is KGHDR and CDR2 is SFDVKD. CDR3 length equals 16 residues. V was shortened by 1 base and J by 4 bases, with 15 bases between the two germline ends. CDR3 in DNA: TGTGCCACCAGTGATTTTGGCAGAGAGGGTGGAGAGACCCAGTACTTC. This codes for CATSDFGREGGETQYF.

The chain employs TRBV3-1 (or the pseudogene TRBV3-2) and TRBJ1-4; 8 nucleotides align to TRBD1. This CDR3 region has 15 residues. V was clipped by 2 bases and J by 7 bases; unmatched bases: 6. The germline gives CDR1 LGHDT, CDR2 YNNKEL (reference sequence). The CDR3 DNA sequence: TGTGCCAGCAGCCAAAGGAGGACAGGGACTGAAAAACTGTTTTTT. Translation: CASSQRRTGTEKLFF.